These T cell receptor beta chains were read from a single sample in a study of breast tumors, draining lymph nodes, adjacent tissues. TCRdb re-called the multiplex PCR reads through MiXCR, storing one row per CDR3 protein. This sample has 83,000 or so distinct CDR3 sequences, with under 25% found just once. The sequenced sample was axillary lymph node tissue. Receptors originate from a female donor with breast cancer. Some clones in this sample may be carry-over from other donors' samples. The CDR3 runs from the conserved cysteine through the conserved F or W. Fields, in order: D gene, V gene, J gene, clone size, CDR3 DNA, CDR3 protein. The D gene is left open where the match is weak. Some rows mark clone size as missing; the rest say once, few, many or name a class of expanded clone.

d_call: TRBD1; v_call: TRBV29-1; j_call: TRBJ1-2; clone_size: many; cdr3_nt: TGCAGCGTATCGACAGGGGACTACACCTTC; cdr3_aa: CSVSTGDYTF
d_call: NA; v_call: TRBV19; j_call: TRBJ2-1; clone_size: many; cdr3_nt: TGTGCCAGTAGCACCGAGGCGCGGATGTACAATGAGCAGTTCTTC; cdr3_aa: CASSTEARMYNEQFF
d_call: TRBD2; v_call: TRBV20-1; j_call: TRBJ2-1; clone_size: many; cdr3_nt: TGCAGTGCTACCTGGACTAGCCGTTACGATGAGCAGTTCTTC; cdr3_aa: CSATWTSRYDEQFF
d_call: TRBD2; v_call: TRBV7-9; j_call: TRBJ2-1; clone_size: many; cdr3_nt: TGTGCCAGCAGCTTCCCCCGGACTAGCGGGAGTTCATCAGTGAATGAGCAGTTCTTC; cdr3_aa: CASSFPRTSGSSSVNEQFF
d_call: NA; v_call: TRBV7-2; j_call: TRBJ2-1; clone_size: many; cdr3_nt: TGTGCCAGCAGCTTAGCTAGCTCCTACAATGAGCAGTTCTTC; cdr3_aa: CASSLASSYNEQFF
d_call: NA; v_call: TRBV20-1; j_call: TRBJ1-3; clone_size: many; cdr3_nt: TGCAGTGCTAGGCCGGAGACTGGAAACACCATATATTTT; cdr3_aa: CSARPETGNTIYF
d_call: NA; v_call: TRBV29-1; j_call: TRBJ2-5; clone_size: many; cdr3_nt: TGCAGCGTTGGAGAGACCCAGTACTTC; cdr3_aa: CSVGETQYF
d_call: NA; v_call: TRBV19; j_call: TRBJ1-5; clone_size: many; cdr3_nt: TGTGCCAGTAGTTTCTCGGCGGGGCGCCACAATCAGCCCCAGCATTTT; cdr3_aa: CASSFSAGRHNQPQHF
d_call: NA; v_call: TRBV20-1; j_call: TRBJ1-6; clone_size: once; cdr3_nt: TGCAGTGCTAGATTACCGGGGATGAACCTTAATTCACCCCTCCACTTT; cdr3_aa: CSARLPGMNLNSPLHF
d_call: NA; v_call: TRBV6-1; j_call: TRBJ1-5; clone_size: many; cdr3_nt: TGTGCCAGCAGTACACAGAGTAGCAATCAGCCCCAGCATTTT; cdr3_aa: CASSTQSSNQPQHF
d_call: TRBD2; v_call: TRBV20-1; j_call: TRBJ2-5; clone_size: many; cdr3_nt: TGCAGTGCTAGAAGCGGGAGCTGGGAAGAGACCCAGTACTTC; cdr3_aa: CSARSGSWEETQYF
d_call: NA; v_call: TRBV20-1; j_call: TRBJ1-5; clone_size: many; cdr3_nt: TGCAGTGCTAGAGATGGCCCCGGCGGGTCAGGCAATCAGCCCCAGCATTTT; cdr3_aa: CSARDGPGGSGNQPQHF
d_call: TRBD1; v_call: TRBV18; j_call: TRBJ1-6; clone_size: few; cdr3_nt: TGTGCCAGCTCACCACCGTTAGGGGGCGCGGAATCACCCCTCCACTTT; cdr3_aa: CASSPPLGGAESPLHF
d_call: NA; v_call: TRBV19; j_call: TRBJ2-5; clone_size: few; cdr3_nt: TGTGCCAGTAGTACGGAACCACAAGAGACCCAGTACTTC; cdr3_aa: CASSTEPQETQYF
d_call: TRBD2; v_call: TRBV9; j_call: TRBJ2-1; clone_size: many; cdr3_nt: TGTGCCAGCAGCGCCGGACTAGCGGGAGTCAGCAATGAGCAGTTCTTC; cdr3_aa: CASSAGLAGVSNEQFF
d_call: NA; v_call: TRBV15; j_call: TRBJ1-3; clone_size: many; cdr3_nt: TGTGCCACCAGCAGAGATCCCGGAAACACCATATATTTT; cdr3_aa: CATSRDPGNTIYF
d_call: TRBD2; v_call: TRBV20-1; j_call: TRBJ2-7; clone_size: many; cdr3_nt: TGCAGTGCTAGTGGGGGGGGACGGAAGTCCACCCCAGTGCCGGGCCTTTTGGGCGAGCAGTACTTC; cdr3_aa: CSASGGGRKSTPVPGLLGEQYF
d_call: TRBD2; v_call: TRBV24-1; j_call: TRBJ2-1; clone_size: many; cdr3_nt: TGTGCCACCAGTGATTCGGCGGGAGGGCCTGGGAATGAGCAGTTCTTC; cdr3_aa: CATSDSAGGPGNEQFF
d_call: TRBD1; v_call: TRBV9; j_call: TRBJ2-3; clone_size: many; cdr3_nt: TGTGCCAGCAGCGTAGGGACAGGGTGGACAGATACGCAGTATTTT; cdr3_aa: CASSVGTGWTDTQYF
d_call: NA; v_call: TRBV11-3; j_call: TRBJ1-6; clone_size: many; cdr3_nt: TGTGCCAGCTCCGGGGGGAGCTCCTATAATTCACCCCTCCACTTT; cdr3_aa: CASSGGSSYNSPLHF
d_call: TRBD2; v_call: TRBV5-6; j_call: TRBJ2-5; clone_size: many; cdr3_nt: TGTGCCAGCAGCCCAGGGACGGGGGGTACCCAGTACTTC; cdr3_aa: CASSPGTGGTQYF
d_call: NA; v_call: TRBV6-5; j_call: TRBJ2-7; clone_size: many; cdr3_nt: TGTGCCAGCAGTACCTCGACAGAGCCCTCCTACGAGCAGTACTTC; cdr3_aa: CASSTSTEPSYEQYF
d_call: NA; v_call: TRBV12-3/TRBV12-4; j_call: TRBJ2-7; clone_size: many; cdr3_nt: TGTGCCAGCAGTTTAGGGAGGGCCTACGAGCAGTACTTC; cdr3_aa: CASSLGRAYEQYF
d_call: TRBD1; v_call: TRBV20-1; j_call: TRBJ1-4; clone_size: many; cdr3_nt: TGCAGTGCTCCTGGACAGGAGGGTGAAAAACTGTTTTTT; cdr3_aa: CSAPGQEGEKLFF
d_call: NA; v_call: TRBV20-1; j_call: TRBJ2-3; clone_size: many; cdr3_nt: TGCAGTGCTAAAAGACCGGACACAGATACGCAGTATTTT; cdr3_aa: CSAKRPDTDTQYF
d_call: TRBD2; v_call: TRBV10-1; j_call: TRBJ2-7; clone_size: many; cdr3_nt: TGCGCCAGCAGTGAATCAGCGGGAGGTGAGCAGTACTTC; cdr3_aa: CASSESAGGEQYF
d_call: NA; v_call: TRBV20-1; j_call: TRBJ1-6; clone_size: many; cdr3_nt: TGCAGTGCTAGAGATCAACTCGGTTCACCCCTCCACTTT; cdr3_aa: CSARDQLGSPLHF
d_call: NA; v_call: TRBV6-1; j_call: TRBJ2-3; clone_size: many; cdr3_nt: TGTGCCAGCAGTCCCGCCCGGACAGGAGGGTGGGATACGCAGTATTTT; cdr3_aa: CASSPARTGGWDTQYF
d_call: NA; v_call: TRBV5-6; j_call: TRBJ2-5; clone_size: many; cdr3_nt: TGTGCCAGCAGCTTGGATCGGAGGGGGCAAGAGACCCAGTACTTC; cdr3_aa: CASSLDRRGQETQYF
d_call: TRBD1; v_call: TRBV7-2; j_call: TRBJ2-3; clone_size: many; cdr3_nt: TGTGCCAGCAGCTCCGGGACAGCGGATACGCAGTATTTT; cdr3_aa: CASSSGTADTQYF
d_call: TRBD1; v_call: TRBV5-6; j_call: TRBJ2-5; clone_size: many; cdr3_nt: TGTGCCAGCAGCTTGGCCGGGACAGGCGCAGAGACCCAGTACTTC; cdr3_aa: CASSLAGTGAETQYF
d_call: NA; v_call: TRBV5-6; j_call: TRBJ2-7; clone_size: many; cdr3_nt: TGTGCCAGCAGCTTAGGTCTGGGGTCCACCTACGAGCAGTACTTC; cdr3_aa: CASSLGLGSTYEQYF
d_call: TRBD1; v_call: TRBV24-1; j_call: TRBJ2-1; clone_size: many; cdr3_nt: TGTGCCACCAGCCCTAGGGGACAGAGAAACAATGAGCAGTTCTTC; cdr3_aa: CATSPRGQRNNEQFF
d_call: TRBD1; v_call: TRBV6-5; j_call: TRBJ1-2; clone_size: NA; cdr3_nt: TGTGCCAGCTCCTTTACAGGGGGCGCGGCTGGCTACACCTTC; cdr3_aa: CASSFTGGAAGYTF
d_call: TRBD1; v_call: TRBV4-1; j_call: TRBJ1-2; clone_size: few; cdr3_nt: TGCGCCAGCAGCCAGGACCGGACAGGTGCGTGGACTAACTATGGCTACACCTTC; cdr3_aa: CASSQDRTGAWTNYGYTF
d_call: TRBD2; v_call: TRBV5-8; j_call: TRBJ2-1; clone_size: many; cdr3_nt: TGTGCCAGCAGCCCCCATAGGGCTAGCGGGAGGAGGGAATACAATGAGCAGTTCTTC; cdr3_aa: CASSPHRASGRREYNEQFF
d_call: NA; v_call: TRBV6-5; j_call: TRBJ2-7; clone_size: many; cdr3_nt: TGTGCCAGCAGTTACGGCGGGACCGACTACGAGCAGTACTTC; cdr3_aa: CASSYGGTDYEQYF
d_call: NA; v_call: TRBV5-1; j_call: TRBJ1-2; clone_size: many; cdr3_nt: TGCGCCAGCAGCTTGGAGCGCAGGGCTACGGAAGGCTACACCTTC; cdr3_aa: CASSLERRATEGYTF
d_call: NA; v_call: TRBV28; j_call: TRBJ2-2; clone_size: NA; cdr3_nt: TGTGCCAGCAGTGTGGGACACTACACCGGGGAGCTGTTTTTT; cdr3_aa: CASSVGHYTGELFF
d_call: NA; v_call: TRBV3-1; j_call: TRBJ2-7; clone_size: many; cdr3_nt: TGTGCCAGCAGCCGGATGGAGGGCGAGCAGTACTTC; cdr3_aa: CASSRMEGEQYF
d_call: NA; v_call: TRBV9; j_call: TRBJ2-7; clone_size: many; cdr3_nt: TGTGCCAGCAGCGTCTCACCTAGCGACTCCTACGAGCAGTACTTC; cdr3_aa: CASSVSPSDSYEQYF
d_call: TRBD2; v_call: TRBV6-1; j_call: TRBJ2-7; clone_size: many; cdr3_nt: TGTGCCAGCAGTGTCCAACTAGCGAACTACGAGCAGTACTTC; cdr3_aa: CASSVQLANYEQYF
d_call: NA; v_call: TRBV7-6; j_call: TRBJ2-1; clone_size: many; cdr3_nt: TGTGCCAGCAGCATATCCTGGGCCAATGAGCAGTTCTTC; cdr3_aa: CASSISWANEQFF
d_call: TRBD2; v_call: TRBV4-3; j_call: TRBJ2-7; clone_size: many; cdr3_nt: TGCGCCAGCAGCCAAGATCTAGCTTTCGTAGCGGGAGGTGGTTACGAGCAGTACTTC; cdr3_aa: CASSQDLAFVAGGGYEQYF
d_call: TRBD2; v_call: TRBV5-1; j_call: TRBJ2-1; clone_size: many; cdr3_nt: TGCGCCAGCAGCTCTAGCGGGAGGGCGAGTGAGCAGTTCTTC; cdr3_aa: CASSSSGRASEQFF
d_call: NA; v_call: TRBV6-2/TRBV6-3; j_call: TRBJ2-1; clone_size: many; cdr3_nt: TGTGCCAGCAGTTACCAGGCCAGGGGGCGGGAGCGTGAGCAGTTCTTC; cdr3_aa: CASSYQARGREREQFF
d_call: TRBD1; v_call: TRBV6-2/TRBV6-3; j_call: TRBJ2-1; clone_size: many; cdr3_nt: TGTGCCAGCACCGAGGACAGGGCTTACAATGAGCAGTTCTTC; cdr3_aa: CASTEDRAYNEQFF
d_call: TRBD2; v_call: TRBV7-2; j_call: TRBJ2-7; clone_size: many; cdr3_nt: TGTGCCAGCAGCTTACTAGCGGGAGAACCCCTTGAGGAGCAGTACTTC; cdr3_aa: CASSLLAGEPLEEQYF
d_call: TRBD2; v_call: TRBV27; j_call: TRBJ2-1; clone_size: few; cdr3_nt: TGTGCCAGCCGACTAGCCTACAATTACAATGAGCAGTTCTTC; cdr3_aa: CASRLAYNYNEQFF